This T cell receptor (beta chain) was retrieved from a study of cytomegalovirus exposure and HLA in healthy donors (dated by TCRdb to 2015 to 2018). Regarding the study in general: An earlier analysis of about 560 of the donors reported about 280 Gb of sequence data and about 120 million unique TCR beta sequences obtained from roughly 170 million T cells. Approximately 300 gigabases of sequencing data and approximately 91 million unique TCR sequences made up an early release that covered under 750 HLA-typed donors. Among the roughly 380 genotyped donors, around 81% belonged to the genetic ancestry cluster associated with self-reported Caucasian donors. The study aimed to test whether cataloging public T cell receptors could reveal signatures of past pathogen exposure. The study profiled the T cell repertoires of about 640 subjects by immunosequencing and related them to cytomegalovirus serostatus. Along with the approximately 600-subject first cohort, a separate validation cohort of over a hundred different subjects was used. The study combined high-throughput TCR immunosequencing, statistical association of individual TCRs with disease status, and machine learning to predict cytomegalovirus infection status. A later analysis re-examined previously published TCR beta repertoires from about 670 donors and added high-resolution HLA genotyping to investigate patterns of TCR occurrence. Rather than using new phenotypic data, the later analysis identified candidate immune exposures from TCR beta sequences and from how often those sequences occurred across donors. An earlier analysis of 587 of the donors used high-throughput TCR beta sequencing to judge whether each TCR beta V gene segment behaved as functional or pseudogenic. Donor age, sex, ethnicity and CMV serostatus were compiled together with the repertoire data. In a later genetic analysis, genome-wide SNP genotypes for about 65% of the 666 donors were used, and that subset was treated as a discovery cohort. All discovery cohort repertoires had been generated on a single sequencing platform. HLA typing included class I and class II loci at four-digit resolution. The number of typed donors differed by locus: about 629-640 for A, B, C, DRB1 and DQB1; 500 to 550 for DQA1; fewer than 610 for DPA1; and roughly 490 for DPB1. Because of strong linkage in the cohort, roughly five DR-DQ haplotypes were treated as single units for association and clustering. Among roughly 400 genotyped donors of the cohort, an average of approximately 220,000 unique TCR beta nucleotide sequences was sequenced per donor, of which about 19% were non-productive.

What the study reported, not specific to this receptor: According to a later analysis, TCR association rates differed among HLA loci, with DRB1 alleles showing the most associated TCRs and HLA-C alleles showing the fewest. The sequencing pipeline was judged likely to have produced a cluster of highly shared sequence variants as a technical artifact. Roughly uniform sequencing depth across donors was assumed in presence/absence analyses, although this assumption may not hold. In a later genetic analysis, fewer N-insertions in productive TCRs were reported among donors in an Asian-associated ancestry cluster than the approximately 670-donor mean. A total of 150 to 200 TCR beta chains were listed by the study as associated with cytomegalovirus. Correlated functional status among segregating V segments might reflect linkage disequilibrium, but an unknown experimental factor could not be ruled out. The classifier was reported to diagnose cytomegalovirus status with high specificity and sensitivity in both the original cohort and the validation cohort. An earlier analysis of approximately 540 of the donors showed that most TCR beta V segments appeared in productive rearrangements either about 87% or about 30% of the time, which broadly matched IMGT annotations. The earlier analysis of 587 of the donors excluded some 16 rarely observed V segments, including chromosome 9 orphons, because counts were too low. According to a later analysis, most CMV-associated TCR beta chains appeared to be HLA-restricted, and the HLA associations seemed to be driven largely by CMV exposure. Assigning TCR associations to individual alleles was difficult when HLA alleles, especially DR and DQ, strongly co-occurred. Because HLA typing was unavailable for some donors at each locus, only the typed subset was used in association tests. Several of the top co-occurrence clusters appeared to be linked to parvovirus B19, influenza, CMV and Epstein-Barr virus, according to a later analysis. The only immune exposure information available for the cohort was CMV serostatus. While some public TCRs were present in many individuals, most TCR sequences turned up only very rarely across donors. According to the authors, the approach could potentially be generalized to other disease states and immunological phenotypes. A further reported finding was that TCR beta sequences accurately predicted the HLA-A and HLA-B alleles for most subjects in the first cohort. Only TCR beta chains were sequenced in this cohort, and the absence of alpha or paired-chain data limited detectable features. A few of the identified cytomegalovirus-associated TCR beta chains were confirmed in vitro to be specific for cytomegalovirus antigens. An association between a missense DCLRE1C variant and V-gene and J-gene trimming of TCR beta chains was found in a later genetic analysis and replicated in an independent cohort. At a false discovery rate of 0.05, a later analysis linked around 17,000 TCR beta sequences to specific HLA alleles. Compared with equally common non-associated chains, HLA-associated TCR beta chains in a later analysis were more clonally expanded and had lower generation probabilities.

The cohort comprised some 730 healthy bone marrow donors. At the time of sampling, every cohort member was nominally healthy, though immune exposures that went unrecorded were likely present. The donor tested CMV seropositive, placing the donor among the 289 seropositive members of the cohort. A peripheral blood sample was collected from each donor, and TCR beta sequencing was performed on peripheral blood mononuclear cells. The Qiagen DNeasy Blood Extraction Kit was used to extract genomic DNA from the blood cell samples. In regard to this clone: Its antigen remains unidentified. The record has no base qualities; no much larger clone is one base away.

Library preparation used the immunoSEQ multiplex PCR assay. The multiplex PCR relied on a mix of 60 forward primers for TCR Vbeta segments and 13 reverse primers for TCR Jbeta segments. The CDR3 region of rearranged TCR beta genes was amplified from genomic DNA by a multiplex PCR assay. The Illumina HiSeq System was used to sequence the amplified TCR beta libraries as 87-base-pair reads. As for how the authors treated the data: In a later analysis, 70 million to 95 million unique TCR beta chains were counted across the 650 to 750 repertoires, and roughly 11 million of these chains were shared by at least two donors. To remove PCR and sequencing errors, raw reads were error-corrected and collapsed into unique sequences using a nearest-neighbor algorithm that merged closely related sequences. Alignment of CDR3 sequences to IMGT reference sequences was used to assign V, D and J gene segments. Each retained sequence needed at least a six-nucleotide match to both a V gene segment and a J gene segment. Rearrangements were classified as productive when the CDR3 lacked stop codons and remained in frame with V and J, and all other rearrangements were classified as non-productive. CDR3 was defined by IMGT convention, running from the second conserved V-encoded cysteine to the conserved J-encoded phenylalanine. The earlier analysis of approximately 590 of the donors excluded any sequence lacking an unambiguous match to a single V gene segment. In an earlier analysis of approximately 610 of the donors, V segments were called functional above 56.7% productive rearrangements and were called segregating when the between-donor standard deviation exceeded 5%. A statistical classification framework was developed to diagnose cytomegalovirus status using the catalog of TCR beta chain sequences. In a later analysis, TCR nucleotide sequences were compared against IMGT/GENE-DB human TR gene sequences so that V and J genes could be assigned. A later analysis assigned CDR3 sequences and most-parsimonious VDJ recombination scenarios with the TCRdist pipeline. In a later analysis, each TCR beta chain was defined by its CDR3 amino acid sequence together with its V-gene family, and reads without a unique V-gene family were excluded. To address suspected cross-contamination and a sequencing artifact, a later analysis removed 450 to 700 highly shared, low-generation-probability nucleotide sequences. In a later analysis, a clonal expansion index for each public chain was calculated from normalized within-repertoire ranks of inferred template counts. In a later analysis, generation probabilities were computed using a VDJ recombination model fitted to out-of-frame rearrangements, and the results were checked against IGoR. A later analysis scored TCR-TCR, TCR-HLA and TCR-CMV co-occurrence with hypergeometric tests, applying a repertoire-size bias correction to TCR pairs. To estimate false discovery rates, a later analysis permuted the HLA or CMV assignments 20 times. A later analysis grouped co-occurring TCRs with DBSCAN, adding TCRdist sequence similarity when clustering within HLA-allele-positive subsets. Co-occurrence clustering excluded repertoires with fewer than 30,000 or more than 120,000 public chains, plus five with anomalous nucleotide sharing. Drawn from immuneACCESS, this table holds only the in-frame rearrangements with V and J called that TCRdb kept. Clones are partly lost; checked studies trace under half to an unresolved V gene and leave the rest unexplained. V, J and clone size are taken as reported in that table, and D and trimming were inferred from the DNA itself. The sample table holds fewer than 200,000 clones, of which around 83% were seen once. The ten biggest clones cover about 1.7% of the sample.

This clonotype was obtained from a man aged 35-49 years in good health and CMV-seropositive. What was sequenced was PBMCs.

CDR3 protein: CASSLQSGRYADTQYF. At the DNA level, the sequence is TGTGCCAGCAGCTTACAGAGCGGGAGGTACGCAGATACGCAGTATTTT. The V and J segments used are TRBV7-6 and TRBJ2-3, with 9 bases in between that match TRBD2. Trimming removed 2 bases from V and 4 bases from J; the gene matches leave 7 bases unexplained. Taken from the germline V gene, the CDR1 and CDR2 loops are SGHVS and FNYEAQ. Inclusive of the bounding cysteine and phenylalanine, the CDR3 is 16 residues long. This entry keeps only the CDR3 DNA: 48 bases, framed from base 1.